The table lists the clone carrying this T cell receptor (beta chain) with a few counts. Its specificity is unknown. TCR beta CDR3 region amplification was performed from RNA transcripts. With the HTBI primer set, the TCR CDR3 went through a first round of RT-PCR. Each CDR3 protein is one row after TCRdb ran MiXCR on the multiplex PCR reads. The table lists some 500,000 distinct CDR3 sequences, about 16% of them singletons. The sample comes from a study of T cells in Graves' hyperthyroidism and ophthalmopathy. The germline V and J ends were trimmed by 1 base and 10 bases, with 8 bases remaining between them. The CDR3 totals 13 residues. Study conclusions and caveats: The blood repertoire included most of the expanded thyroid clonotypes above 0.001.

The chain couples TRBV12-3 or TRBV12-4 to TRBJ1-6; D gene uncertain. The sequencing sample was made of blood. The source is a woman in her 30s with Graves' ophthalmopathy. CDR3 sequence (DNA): TGTGCCAGCAGTTTAGGCCCTCACTCACCCCTCCACTTT. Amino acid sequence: CASSLGPHSPLHF.